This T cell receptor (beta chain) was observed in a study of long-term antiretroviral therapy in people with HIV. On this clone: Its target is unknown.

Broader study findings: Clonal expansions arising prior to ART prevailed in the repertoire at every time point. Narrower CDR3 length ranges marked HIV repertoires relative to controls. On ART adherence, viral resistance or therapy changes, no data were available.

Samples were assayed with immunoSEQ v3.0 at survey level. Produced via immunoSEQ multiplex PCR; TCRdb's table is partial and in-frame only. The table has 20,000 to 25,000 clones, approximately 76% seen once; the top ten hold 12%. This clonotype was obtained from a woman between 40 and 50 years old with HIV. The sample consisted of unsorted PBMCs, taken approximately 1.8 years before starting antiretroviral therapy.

As DNA, the CDR3 is TGTGCCAGTAGTATGGTACAGCAGAGCCGCTACGAGCAGTACTTC. Protein product: CASSMVQQSRYEQYF. This chain links TRBV19 with TRBJ2-7; D call uncertain. V dropped 3 bases and J dropped 3 bases, with 15 bases sitting between them. Germline loops: CDR1 LNHDA, CDR2 SQIVND (reference sequence). There are 15 residues in the CDR3.